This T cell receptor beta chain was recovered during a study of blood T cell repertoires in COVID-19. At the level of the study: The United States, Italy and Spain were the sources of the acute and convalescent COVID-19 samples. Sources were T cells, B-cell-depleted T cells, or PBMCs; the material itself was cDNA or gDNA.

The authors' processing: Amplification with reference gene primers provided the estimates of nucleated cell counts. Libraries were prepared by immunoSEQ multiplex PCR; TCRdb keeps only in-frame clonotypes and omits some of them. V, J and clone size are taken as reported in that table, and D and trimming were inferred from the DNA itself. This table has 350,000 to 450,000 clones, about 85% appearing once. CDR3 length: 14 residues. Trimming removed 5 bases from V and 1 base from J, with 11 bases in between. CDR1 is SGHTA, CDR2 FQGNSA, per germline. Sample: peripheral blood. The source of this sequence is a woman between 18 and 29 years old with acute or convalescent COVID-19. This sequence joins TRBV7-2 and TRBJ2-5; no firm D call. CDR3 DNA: TGTGCCAGCAGCATTAACAGAGCCCAAGAGACCCAGTACTTC. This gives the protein CASSINRAQETQYF.